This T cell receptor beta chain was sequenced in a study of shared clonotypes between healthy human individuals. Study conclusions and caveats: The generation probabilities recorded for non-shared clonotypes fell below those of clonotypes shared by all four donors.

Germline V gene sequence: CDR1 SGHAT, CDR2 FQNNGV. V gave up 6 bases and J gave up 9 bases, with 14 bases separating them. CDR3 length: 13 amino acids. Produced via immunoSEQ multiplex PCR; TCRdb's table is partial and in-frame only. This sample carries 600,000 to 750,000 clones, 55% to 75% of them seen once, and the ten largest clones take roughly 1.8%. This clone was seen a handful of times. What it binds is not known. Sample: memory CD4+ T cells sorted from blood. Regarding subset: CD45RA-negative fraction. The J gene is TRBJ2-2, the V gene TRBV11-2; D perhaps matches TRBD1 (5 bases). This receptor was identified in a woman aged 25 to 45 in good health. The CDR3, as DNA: TGTGCCAGCAGAACATTAGGGGCCCGGGAGCTGTTTTTT. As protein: CASRTLGARELFF.